This T cell receptor beta chain was identified in a study of T-cell reconstitution after alpha-beta-depleted transplantation in children (dated by TCRdb to between 2015 and 2016). Turning to the overall study: T-cell immune reconstitution after TCRalphabeta/CD19-depleted allogeneic hematopoietic cell transplantation in children was quantitatively tracked in the study by means of TCR repertoire profiling. Overall study outcomes, separate from this receptor: In some patients, the high TCRbeta diversity seen at day 60 was put down to recipient T cells and intrathymic progenitors that had survived conditioning. Over the following months the frequencies of hyperexpanded clones went down, and after one year T-cell counts and TCRbeta diversity were mostly credited to newly produced T cells. About two months after transplant, the apparently early recovery of alphabetaT-cell counts reportedly depended on just several hundred clones that had expanded rapidly and came from non-depleted graft cells.

The trim is 2 bases for V and 7 bases for J, with a gap of 16 bases between the germline ends. The CDR3 spans 15 residues, from the cysteine through the phenylalanine. Only the CDR3 part of the read is kept: 45 bases, read in frame from the first base. The germline V gene supplies CDR1 KGHSH and CDR2 LQKENI. In regard to this clonotype: Its antigen is unknown. No qualities accompany the bases; no much larger clone lies one base away.

Library construction relied on PCR. Instrument used: Illumina HiSeq 2500. TCR library preparation used molecular barcoding, with unique molecular identifiers applied to normalize quantification of the TCRbeta repertoire. TCRdb itself trimmed the public reads at Q25 with fastp, ran MiXCR and retained productive beta chains. All rows with the same CDR3 protein become a single entry with the most common DNA and genes. This sample is represented by about a million distinct CDR3 sequences; roughly 29% of them were singletons. The ten largest clones represent under 30% of the sample. Explained via the paper, the treatment or condition label denotes: allogeneic hematopoietic cell transplantation with graft depleted of TCRalphabeta T cells and CD19 B cells. Transplant recipients were children who received TCRalphabeta/CD19-depleted allogeneic hematopoietic cell grafts.

The V gene is TRBV18 and the J gene is TRBJ2-3; a tentative D match to TRBD1 spans 6 bases. This TCR derives from a boy less than two years old who had a stem cell transplant for SCID, so the T cells may come from the graft donor. Here the sequenced sample was PBMCs, mostly from graft donor cells, taken 360 days after TCRalphabeta/CD19-depleted stem cell transplant. The DNA is as follows: TGTGCCAGCTCACCAGGCTACTTGCAGGGGAATACGCAGTATTTT. The resulting protein is CASSPGYLQGNTQYF.